This entry features one TCR beta chain sequence. No antigen is known for it. This sample was taken from a study of CD8 T cells in Susac syndrome. TCR beta sequencing covered blood CD8+ and CD4+ T cells. Patients with Susac syndrome met the recently defined diagnostic criteria for definite or probable disease. RNA amounts of roughly 0.45 to 1 ug underwent reverse transcription with random hexamers. The TCR beta CDR3 was amplified by immunoSEQ multiplex PCR across 54 Vbeta, 13 Jbeta. One entry per CDR3 protein, called by TCRdb with MiXCR from the immunoSEQ multiplex PCR reads. The table includes under 90,000 distinct CDR3 sequences, approximately 94% detected once. The CDR3 is 14 residues long. CDR1 is GTSNPN, CDR2 SVGIG, per germline (reference sequence). Deletions cut 0 bases from V and 4 bases from J, with 12 bases between. Notes on the study in general: The authors acknowledged that their TCR sequencing and HLA analysis involved a relatively small number of individuals.

The V and J genes are TRBV30 and TRBJ2-5; D possibly corresponds to TRBD1 (6 bases). This receptor was taken from a human donor with Susac syndrome. Source material: CD4+ T cells from PBMCs. For the CDR3, the DNA is TGTGCCTGGAGTGTTGGGTGGGGGCGAGAGACCCAGTACTTC. Its translation: CAWSVGWGRETQYF.